One sample yielded the 5 T cell receptor beta chains listed below, sequenced in a study of graft-versus-host responses after intestinal transplantation. Method: immunoSEQ multiplex PCR; TCRdb's copy keeps in-frame clones and lacks some. The data show more than 65,000 clones, less than 90% seen once. These receptors have no identified antigens. The sequencing used unstimulated CD4+ T cells sorted from spleen or lymph node cells, collected before intestinal transplant. These receptor sequences come from a human donor who received an intestinal transplant.

CDR3 bases: TGTGCCAGCAGTTCCGCCGGACAATACGGCACAGATACGCAGTATTTT. Translated: CASSSAGQYGTDTQYF. The chain employs TRBV28 and TRBJ2-3, with D perhaps TRBD1 (5 bases). The CDR3 has 16 amino acids. Germline CDR1 reads MDHEN; CDR2 reads SYDVKM. The ends were cut back, 4 bases at V and 1 base at J, with 15 bases in the middle.

The rearrangement links TRBV5-4 to TRBJ2-1; 13 nucleotides line up with TRBD2. The CDR3 has 15 residues. Germline V gives CDR1 SGHNT, CDR2 YYREEE (reference sequence). V shed 4 bases, J shed 7 bases, and the junction held 5 bases outside the gene matches. The CDR3 protein is CASSQLAGGNNEQFF. CDR3 nucleotide sequence: TGTGCCAGCAGCCAACTAGCGGGAGGGAATAATGAGCAGTTCTTC.

The gene calls are TRBV2 and TRBJ2-7, with 11 nucleotides matching TRBD2. The CDR3 is 15 amino acids. J was trimmed by 2 bases and V by 6 bases; bases with no gene match: 6. CDR1 SNHLY and CDR2 FYNNEI come from the germline V gene. The CDR3 DNA reads TGTGCCAGCAGCGTCCGACTAGCGGGGCCCTACGAGCAGTACTTC. Protein: CASSVRLAGPYEQYF.

The chain combines TRBV5-4 with TRBJ1-4; weak D call: TRBD1 (5 bases). The CDR3 sequence is 14 residues long. Germline CDR1 reads SGHNT; CDR2 reads YYREEE (reference sequence). Trimming shortened V by 1 base and J by 3 bases, and 7 bases separated the two germline ends. CDR3 nucleotide sequence: TGTGCCAGCAGCTTGACAGGTCCTAATGAAAAACTGTTTTTT. Its translation is CASSLTGPNEKLFF.

The chain is built from TRBV25-1 and TRBJ1-6; perhaps TRBD1 as D (6 bases). V was cut by 2 bases and J by 7 bases, with 12 bases left in between. This CDR3 contains 15 residues. CDR1 and CDR2 from the germline V gene are MGHDK and SYGVNS. CDR3 sequence reads: CASSEPGGGNSPLHF. The CDR3 region has the DNA TGTGCCAGCAGTGAACCCGGGGGGGGCAATTCACCCCTCCACTTT.